These T cell receptor beta chains were read from a single sample in a study of blood T cell repertoires in COVID-19. Profiling relied on immunoSEQ multiplex PCR, and the TCRdb table lists in-frame clones only, not all of them. The table includes tens of thousands of clones, roughly 91% detected once. Sequenced sample: peripheral blood. Receptors were obtained from a middle-aged man with COVID-19, enrolled during active disease. Each CDR3 is given with its conserved first and last residue. Fields, in order: J gene, clone size, V gene, D gene, CDR3 protein, CDR3 DNA. A D gene is named only where the DNA matches it firmly. For some rows the clone size is stated as once, few or many, or as a class when expanded; others skip it.

J: TRBJ1-2
size: -
V: TRBV9
D: TRBD1
CDR3: CASSPTQQGVSHGYTF
DNA: TGTGCCAGCAGTCCCACCCAGCAGGGGGTAAGCCATGGCTACACCTTC

J: TRBJ2-5
size: -
V: TRBV7-9
D: -
CDR3: CASTSLSETQYF
DNA: TGTGCCAGCACCAGTTTATCAGAGACCCAGTACTTC

J: TRBJ1-4
size: -
V: TRBV5-1
D: TRBD1
CDR3: CASSKDRGPPNEKLFF
DNA: TGCGCCAGCAGCAAGGACAGGGGGCCTCCTAATGAAAAACTGTTTTTT

J: TRBJ1-5
size: few
V: TRBV1
D: -
CDR3: CTSSPGRGQGVFNSNQPQHF
DNA: TGCACCAGCAGCCCAGGGAGGGGACAGGGGGTGTTTAATAGCAATCAGCCCCAGCATTTT

J: TRBJ2-7
size: -
V: TRBV19
D: -
CDR3: CASSNQGLTYEQYF
DNA: TGTGCCAGTAGTAATCAGGGGCTGACCTACGAGCAGTACTTC

J: TRBJ2-7
size: -
V: TRBV4-1
D: TRBD2
CDR3: CASSYGTSGRAGYEQYF
DNA: TGCGCCAGCAGCTATGGGACTAGCGGGAGGGCCGGGTACGAGCAGTACTTC

J: TRBJ2-5
size: -
V: TRBV5-1
D: -
CDR3: CASRELSGGGETQYF
DNA: TGCGCCAGCAGAGAGCTATCGGGGGGCGGAGAGACCCAGTACTTC

J: TRBJ1-6
size: -
V: TRBV15
D: TRBD1
CDR3: CATSREQGKNSPLHF
DNA: TGTGCCACCAGCAGAGAACAGGGGAAGAATTCACCCCTCCACTTT

J: TRBJ1-1
size: -
V: TRBV29-1
D: TRBD1
CDR3: CSAGTGPMNTEAFF
DNA: TGCAGCGCTGGGACAGGGCCTATGAACACTGAAGCTTTCTTT

J: TRBJ1-6
size: -
V: TRBV2
D: -
CDR3: CASSEYAGSSPLHF
DNA: TGTGCCAGCAGTGAATATGCGGGTAGTTCACCCCTCCACTTT

J: TRBJ2-5
size: -
V: TRBV5-4
D: TRBD2
CDR3: CASSLREAQETQYF
DNA: TGTGCCAGCAGCTTGCGGGAGGCCCAAGAGACCCAGTACTTC

J: TRBJ2-1
size: few
V: TRBV5-6
D: TRBD2
CDR3: CASSLEWRENSYNEQFF
DNA: TGTGCCAGCAGCTTGGAGTGGCGGGAGAACTCCTACAATGAGCAGTTCTTC

J: TRBJ2-1
size: -
V: TRBV10-3
D: TRBD1
CDR3: CAISTGQATIYNEQFF
DNA: TGTGCCATCTCCACGGGACAGGCTACCATCTACAATGAGCAGTTCTTC

J: TRBJ2-7
size: -
V: TRBV10-3
D: -
CDR3: CAISEPPDRTGGEQYF
DNA: TGTGCCATCAGTGAGCCGCCGGATAGGACAGGAGGGGAGCAGTACTTC

J: TRBJ2-1
size: -
V: TRBV5-1
D: -
CDR3: CASSSAGAGSEQFF
DNA: TGCGCCAGCAGCTCCGCTGGGGCGGGGAGTGAGCAGTTCTTC

J: TRBJ1-5
size: -
V: TRBV19
D: -
CDR3: CASKIGTENQPQHF
DNA: TGTGCCAGTAAGATCGGGACTGAGAATCAGCCCCAGCATTTT

J: TRBJ2-1
size: -
V: TRBV14
D: TRBD2
CDR3: CASSQERRLAAYNEQFF
DNA: TGTGCCAGCAGCCAAGAACGGCGACTAGCGGCCTACAATGAGCAGTTCTTC

J: TRBJ2-2
size: -
V: TRBV7-8
D: TRBD2
CDR3: CASSLRPLAGDTGELFF
DNA: TGTGCCAGCAGCCTTAGGCCCTTAGCGGGAGACACCGGGGAGCTGTTTTTT

J: TRBJ2-3
size: -
V: TRBV18
D: TRBD2
CDR3: CASSLQGGRLTDTQYF
DNA: TGTGCCAGCTCCCTGCAGGGCGGGAGACTGACAGATACGCAGTATTTT

J: TRBJ2-7
size: -
V: TRBV7-2
D: TRBD2
CDR3: CASSLVETSGTPYEQYF
DNA: TGTGCCAGCAGCTTAGTGGAAACTAGCGGGACACCCTACGAGCAGTACTTC

J: TRBJ2-3
size: -
V: TRBV2
D: TRBD2
CDR3: CASSGGLGLAGVGDTQYF
DNA: TGTGCCAGCAGTGGAGGCTTAGGACTAGCGGGAGTGGGAGATACGCAGTATTTT

J: TRBJ2-7
size: -
V: TRBV27
D: -
CDR3: CASSLFTGSAYEQYF
DNA: TGTGCCAGCAGTCTTTTTACAGGATCAGCCTACGAGCAGTACTTC

J: TRBJ1-2
size: few
V: TRBV2
D: -
CDR3: CASRGRGSAASAYGYTF
DNA: TGTGCCAGCAGGGGGAGGGGGTCCGCCGCTTCCGCCTATGGCTACACCTTC

J: TRBJ2-3
size: few
V: TRBV11-3
D: TRBD2
CDR3: CASSPRGEEGLGTQYF
DNA: TGTGCCAGCAGCCCTCGGGGGGAGGAGGGGCTTGGTACGCAGTATTTT

J: TRBJ2-7
size: -
V: TRBV7-8
D: -
CDR3: CASSYVTSPRAYEQYF
DNA: TGTGCCAGCAGCTATGTTACTAGTCCCCGAGCCTACGAGCAGTACTTC

J: TRBJ2-7
size: -
V: TRBV6-5
D: TRBD1
CDR3: CASSYSGQGAYEQYF
DNA: TGTGCCAGCAGTTACAGTGGACAGGGAGCCTACGAGCAGTACTTC

J: TRBJ1-4
size: few
V: TRBV7-9
D: -
CDR3: CASSLIRGAANEKLFF
DNA: TGTGCCAGCAGCTTAATACGGGGTGCGGCTAATGAAAAACTGTTTTTT

J: TRBJ2-3
size: -
V: TRBV11-3
D: -
CDR3: CASSLEHSTDTQYF
DNA: TGTGCCAGCAGCTTAGAACATAGCACAGATACGCAGTATTTT

J: TRBJ1-5
size: -
V: TRBV4-1
D: TRBD1
CDR3: CASSQFGTEDQPQHF
DNA: TGCGCCAGCAGCCAATTCGGGACAGAGGATCAGCCCCAGCATTTT

J: TRBJ1-5
size: -
V: TRBV7-8
D: TRBD1
CDR3: CASSLLTRVGTGTNQPQHF
DNA: TGTGCCAGCAGCTTACTAACCCGGGTCGGGACAGGGACCAATCAGCCCCAGCATTTT

J: TRBJ2-2
size: -
V: TRBV19
D: -
CDR3: CASSLGQNTGELFF
DNA: TGTGCCAGTAGTTTGGGCCAGAACACCGGGGAGCTGTTTTTT

J: TRBJ1-1
size: -
V: TRBV28
D: -
CDR3: CASSFGGTEAFF
DNA: TGTGCCAGCAGTTTCGGGGGTACTGAAGCTTTCTTT

J: TRBJ2-1
size: -
V: TRBV2
D: TRBD2
CDR3: CASSVTSGTPGEQFF
DNA: TGTGCCAGCAGCGTGACTAGCGGGACCCCCGGTGAGCAGTTCTTC

J: TRBJ1-5
size: -
V: TRBV5-8
D: -
CDR3: CASSPGVSGDQPQHF
DNA: TGTGCCAGCAGCCCTGGGGTGTCAGGGGATCAGCCCCAGCATTTT

J: TRBJ1-2
size: -
V: TRBV28
D: -
CDR3: CASSSNRVGGGYTF
DNA: TGTGCCAGCAGTTCAAACAGGGTTGGAGGCGGCTACACCTTC

J: TRBJ2-4
size: -
V: TRBV11-1
D: TRBD1
CDR3: CASSRGQGARNIQYF
DNA: TGTGCCAGCAGCCGAGGACAGGGGGCTAGAAACATTCAGTACTTC

J: TRBJ2-1
size: -
V: TRBV6-2/TRBV6-3
D: -
CDR3: CASSPQYNEQFF
DNA: TGTGCCAGCAGCCCCCAATACAATGAGCAGTTCTTC

J: TRBJ1-4
size: -
V: TRBV7-2
D: -
CDR3: CASSLPGRNKLFF
DNA: TGTGCCAGCAGCTTACCAGGGAGGAATAAACTGTTTTTT

J: TRBJ1-1
size: few
V: TRBV27
D: -
CDR3: CASSLLRGMGNTEAFF
DNA: TGTGCCAGCAGTTTACTCCGAGGGATGGGGAACACTGAAGCTTTCTTT

J: TRBJ1-2
size: -
V: TRBV12-3/TRBV12-4
D: -
CDR3: CAIYLVGAGGYTF
DNA: TGTGCCATCTATCTAGTGGGGGCTGGCGGCTACACCTTC

J: TRBJ1-2
size: -
V: TRBV5-1
D: TRBD1
CDR3: CASSSQGEGGYTF
DNA: TGCGCCAGCAGCTCCCAGGGGGAAGGGGGCTACACCTTC

J: TRBJ2-1
size: -
V: TRBV18
D: TRBD2
CDR3: CASSRREGTYNEQFF
DNA: TGTGCCAGCTCACGGCGGGAGGGGACCTACAATGAGCAGTTCTTC

J: TRBJ2-1
size: -
V: TRBV12-3/TRBV12-4
D: TRBD1
CDR3: CASSSDRGNEQFF
DNA: TGTGCCAGCAGTTCGGACAGGGGCAATGAGCAGTTCTTC

J: TRBJ2-4
size: -
V: TRBV21-1
D: -
CDR3: CASSKRLDIAKNIQYF
DNA: TGTGCCAGCAGCAAAAGGCTGGACATAGCCAAAAACATTCAGTACTTC

J: TRBJ1-6
size: few
V: TRBV5-5
D: -
CDR3: CASSSGSRDSPLHF
DNA: TGTGCCAGCAGCAGCGGGTCCAGGGATTCACCCCTCCACTTT

J: TRBJ1-5
size: -
V: TRBV19
D: TRBD1
CDR3: CASSIGQGLNQPQHF
DNA: TGTGCCAGTAGTATCGGACAGGGCCTCAATCAGCCCCAGCATTTT

J: TRBJ2-2
size: -
V: TRBV11-2
D: TRBD1
CDR3: CASSLFGTGGSNTGELFF
DNA: TGTGCCAGCAGCTTGTTCGGGACAGGGGGCTCGAACACCGGGGAGCTGTTTTTT

J: TRBJ1-4
size: -
V: TRBV4-2
D: TRBD1
CDR3: CASSQVRQGEEKLFF
DNA: TGTGCCAGCAGCCAAGTGAGGCAGGGGGAGGAAAAACTGTTTTTT

J: TRBJ2-5
size: -
V: TRBV7-8
D: -
CDR3: CASSPRQETQYF
DNA: TGTGCCAGCAGCCCCCGCCAAGAGACCCAGTACTTC

J: TRBJ2-5
size: -
V: TRBV5-4
D: -
CDR3: CASSGGGKETQYF
DNA: TGTGCCAGCAGCGGGGGCGGCAAAGAGACCCAGTACTTC

J: TRBJ1-2
size: -
V: TRBV30
D: -
CDR3: CAWSDIGAAPVYGYTF
DNA: TGTGCCTGGAGTGACATTGGGGCAGCCCCCGTCTATGGCTACACCTTC

J: TRBJ2-5
size: -
V: TRBV12-5
D: TRBD2
CDR3: CASGRTSGFQETQYF
DNA: TGTGCTAGTGGCCGGACTAGCGGGTTCCAAGAGACCCAGTACTTC

J: TRBJ1-5
size: -
V: TRBV5-1
D: TRBD1
CDR3: CASSLDRGSQPQHF
DNA: TGCGCCAGCAGCCTAGACAGGGGTTCTCAGCCCCAGCATTTT